This TCR beta chain emerged from a study of blood T cell repertoires in COVID-19 (dated by TCRdb to 2020 to 2021). Regarding the study in general: Samples covering the acute and convalescent phases of COVID-19 were provided by collaborators in the United States, Italy and Spain. HLA class I and class II types, where available, came from metadata supplied by the sample provider rather than from assay-based typing. The material from the prospective study consisted of cDNA or gDNA derived from T cells, B-cell-depleted T cells, or PBMCs. Nearly every sample came with metadata listing a de-identified subject ID, COVID-19 status, age in years and sex. The dataset comprised deeply sampled blood TCRbeta repertoires from subjects exposed to, actively infected with, or recovered from COVID-19. The repertoires were released in a freely available public database meant as a resource for research on the immune response to SARS-CoV-2. Samples came from the ongoing ImmuneRACE study (first 160 participants) plus 1,254 subjects from 6 global collaborators.

CDR1 and CDR2, looked up from the germline V gene (reference sequence), are GTSNPN and SVGIG. Trimming accounts for 4 bases at V and 3 bases at J, while the number of junction bases matched to no gene is 5. From cysteine to phenylalanine, the CDR3 is 14 amino acids long. Solely the CDR3 DNA is kept, with 42 bases framed from the first base. This clone was seen a single time. Its antigen remains unidentified. Base quality data are lacking; no much larger clone is found one base away. Overall study results and their limits: How much clinical and demographic metadata was included differed by source and by participant, and the metadata was provided uncurated.

Collaborating institutions collected whole blood in K2EDTA tubes following their own protocols. Collaborator samples were shipped for TCRbeta analysis as frozen whole blood, isolated PBMCs, or DNA extracted from either sample type. TCRbeta CDR3 regions were amplified from genomic DNA by means of the immunoSEQ Assay, a bias-controlled multiplex PCR. In the authors' own workflow: Nucleated cell counts per sample were estimated from amplification of reference gene primers within the assay. Sequence reads were collapsed and filtered to measure the absolute abundance of every unique TCRbeta CDR3 rearrangement. For each sample, productive Simpson clonality was calculated as the square root of Simpson's diversity index across productive rearrangements. TCRdb retrieved this table from immuneACCESS and kept in-frame rearrangements only. Not all clones are present; in checked studies, unresolved V genes account for under half, and no reason is known for the remainder. V and J calls and clone size follow that table, whereas D and trimming were derived from the DNA. The sample contains roughly 63,000 clones, more than 80% of them found a single time. In total, the top ten clones hold over 1.2% of the sample.

The sequence links TRBV30 to TRBJ1-5, with 8 middle bases fitting TRBD1. Source material: peripheral blood. The clonotype was recovered from a man aged 55 to 70 with acute or convalescent COVID-19. The CDR3 amino acid sequence is: CAWTQGQVNQPQHF. The base sequence is TGTGCCTGGACCCAGGGACAGGTCAATCAGCCCCAGCATTTT.